A selection of T cell receptor beta chains follows, all from one sample in a study of vaccination and CD4 T cells after COVID-19. Their specific antigens are unknown. One entry per CDR3 protein, called by TCRdb with MiXCR from the PCR reads. The data show 12,000 or so distinct CDR3 sequences, with about 45% seen just once and less than 25% held by the top ten. Source material: CD4+ T cells from blood, cultured in vitro. These TCRs come from a human donor who had recovered from COVID-19. CDR3s include the opening cysteine and the closing phenylalanine or tryptophan. A D gene is named only where the DNA matches it firmly. Some rows have no size entry. The others give once, few or many, or a class for an expanded clone.

d_gene: NA; j_gene: TRBJ2-3; v_gene: TRBV20-1; abundance: NA; CDR3aa: CSLTTGAYTQYF; CDR3nt: TGCAGTCTTACAACCGGAGCCTATACGCAGTATTTT
d_gene: TRBD2; j_gene: TRBJ2-3; v_gene: TRBV20-1; abundance: NA; CDR3aa: CSARSGFTDTQYF; CDR3nt: TGCAGTGCTCGTAGCGGGTTCACAGATACGCAGTATTTT
d_gene: NA; j_gene: TRBJ2-7; v_gene: TRBV12-3/TRBV12-4; abundance: NA; CDR3aa: CASSLTSGVGYEQYF; CDR3nt: TGTGCCAGCAGTTTGACGTCGGGAGTTGGTTACGAGCAGTACTTC
d_gene: NA; j_gene: TRBJ2-7; v_gene: TRBV20-1; abundance: few; CDR3aa: CSARDDGPTYEQYF; CDR3nt: TGCAGTGCTAGAGACGACGGACCAACCTACGAGCAGTACTTC
d_gene: NA; j_gene: TRBJ2-1; v_gene: TRBV19; abundance: few; CDR3aa: CASNHGVGGDNEQFF; CDR3nt: TGTGCCAGCAACCATGGGGTAGGGGGGGACAATGAGCAGTTCTTC
d_gene: TRBD1; j_gene: TRBJ2-1; v_gene: TRBV27; abundance: NA; CDR3aa: CASTRGTGTNVRIEQFF; CDR3nt: TGTGCCAGCACCCGGGGGACAGGGACGAACGTGAGGATTGAGCAGTTCTTC
d_gene: NA; j_gene: TRBJ1-1; v_gene: TRBV4-1; abundance: few; CDR3aa: CASSRGAFF; CDR3nt: TGCGCCAGCAGCAGGGGAGCTTTCTTT
d_gene: TRBD1; j_gene: TRBJ2-7; v_gene: TRBV11-1; abundance: NA; CDR3aa: CASSSYLQGSASYEQYF; CDR3nt: TGTGCCAGCAGCTCGTACCTACAGGGGTCCGCCTCCTACGAGCAGTACTTC
d_gene: NA; j_gene: TRBJ1-2; v_gene: TRBV6-1; abundance: few; CDR3aa: CASSTGTGGSWGYTF; CDR3nt: TGTGCCAGCAGCACCGGGACCGGAGGGTCTTGGGGCTACACCTTC
d_gene: NA; j_gene: TRBJ2-5; v_gene: TRBV7-2; abundance: NA; CDR3aa: CASSLSRGGQLSAQYF; CDR3nt: TGTGCCAGCAGCTTAAGTCGTGGCGGACAACTTTCGGCCCAGTACTTC
d_gene: NA; j_gene: TRBJ1-1; v_gene: TRBV12-3/TRBV12-4; abundance: NA; CDR3aa: CASPKDGNTEAFF; CDR3nt: TGTGCCAGCCCGAAGGACGGGAACACTGAAGCTTTCTTT
d_gene: NA; j_gene: TRBJ2-3; v_gene: TRBV7-6; abundance: few; CDR3aa: CASSRAGGDTQYF; CDR3nt: TGTGCCAGCAGCCGTGCTGGGGGAGATACGCAGTATTTT
d_gene: NA; j_gene: TRBJ1-1; v_gene: TRBV6-1; abundance: NA; CDR3aa: CASGRTTEAFF; CDR3nt: TGTGCCAGCGGAAGGACCACTGAAGCTTTCTTT
d_gene: NA; j_gene: TRBJ2-3; v_gene: TRBV11-2; abundance: NA; CDR3aa: CASNWGSGGDTQYF; CDR3nt: TGTGCCAGCAATTGGGGGTCAGGCGGGGATACGCAGTATTTT
d_gene: NA; j_gene: TRBJ2-7; v_gene: TRBV20-1; abundance: NA; CDR3aa: CSAARGPITYEQYF; CDR3nt: TGCAGTGCTGCCCGGGGCCCAATAACCTACGAGCAGTACTTC
d_gene: NA; j_gene: TRBJ2-3; v_gene: TRBV20-1; abundance: NA; CDR3aa: CSAREATSTDTQYF; CDR3nt: TGCAGTGCTAGAGAGGCTACTAGCACAGATACGCAGTATTTT
d_gene: TRBD2; j_gene: TRBJ2-3; v_gene: TRBV20-1; abundance: NA; CDR3aa: CSARDSLGTSGRDTQYF; CDR3nt: TGCAGTGCTAGAGATTCACTAGGGACTAGCGGGAGAGATACGCAGTATTTT
d_gene: TRBD2; j_gene: TRBJ2-7; v_gene: TRBV4-3; abundance: few; CDR3aa: CASSQDWSGVSSYEQYF; CDR3nt: TGCGCCAGCAGCCAAGATTGGAGCGGGGTGAGCTCCTACGAGCAGTACTTC
d_gene: NA; j_gene: TRBJ2-3; v_gene: TRBV3-1; abundance: NA; CDR3aa: CASSLLQGRADTQYF; CDR3nt: TGTGCCAGCAGCCTCCTCCAGGGCCGCGCAGATACGCAGTATTTT
d_gene: TRBD2; j_gene: TRBJ2-3; v_gene: TRBV7-2; abundance: NA; CDR3aa: CASSLSRRGFSGTTDTQYF; CDR3nt: TGTGCCAGCAGCCTCAGCCGTAGGGGTTTTAGCGGGACCACAGATACGCAGTATTTT
d_gene: NA; j_gene: TRBJ1-4; v_gene: TRBV28; abundance: few; CDR3aa: CASSLGGSGAGEKLFF; CDR3nt: TGTGCCAGCAGTTTAGGGGGCTCGGGGGCTGGGGAAAAACTGTTTTTT
d_gene: NA; j_gene: TRBJ1-5; v_gene: TRBV19; abundance: few; CDR3aa: CASSIESNQPQHF; CDR3nt: TGTGCCAGTAGTATCGAGTCGAATCAGCCCCAGCATTTT
d_gene: NA; j_gene: TRBJ1-1; v_gene: TRBV20-1; abundance: few; CDR3aa: CSALSAEFMNTEAFF; CDR3nt: TGCAGTGCTCTATCGGCGGAATTTATGAACACTGAAGCTTTCTTT
d_gene: NA; j_gene: TRBJ2-3; v_gene: TRBV7-3; abundance: NA; CDR3aa: CASSLVQEDTQYF; CDR3nt: TGTGCCAGCAGCTTAGTGCAGGAAGATACGCAGTATTTT
d_gene: NA; j_gene: TRBJ2-2; v_gene: TRBV7-9; abundance: NA; CDR3aa: CASTPASIGELFF; CDR3nt: TGTGCCAGCACCCCGGCGTCCATCGGGGAGCTGTTTTTT
d_gene: TRBD2; j_gene: TRBJ2-1; v_gene: TRBV27; abundance: few; CDR3aa: CASSPFGLADNEQFF; CDR3nt: TGTGCCAGCAGTCCGTTTGGACTAGCGGACAATGAGCAGTTCTTC